The present TCR beta chain was sequenced within a study of blood T cell repertoires in COVID-19. Germline CDR1 reads SEHNR; CDR2 reads FQNEAQ (reference sequence). The junction had 3 bases not matched to a gene; V was cut back by 5 bases and J by 6 bases. The CDR3 covers 15 residues. TCRdb's table, derived via immunoSEQ multiplex PCR, lists solely in-frame clones and lacks some. The sample yields 250,000 to 300,000 clones, about 76% seen once. The clonotype originates from a woman between 55 and 75 years old with active or convalescent COVID-19. Sequenced: peripheral blood. The V and J genes are TRBV7-9 and TRBJ2-1; 14 bases are a match to TRBD2. In DNA, the CDR3 is TGTGCCAGCAGCAGAGGGACTAGCGGGAGCAATGAGCAGTTCTTC. It encodes CASSRGTSGSNEQFF.